The sequence of this T cell receptor beta chain was determined in a study of liver allograft versus peripheral blood T cells. Whole-study context: Hepatic allograft T cell receptor repertoires were evaluated relative to those present in recipients' peripheral blood. Study-level findings and limits: Liver allograft repertoires of T cell receptors reportedly diverged from peripheral blood repertoires.

The CDR3 consists of 15 residues. The V gene end was trimmed by 5 bases and the J gene end by 4 bases; junction bases not matched to a gene: 5. CDR1 MNHEY and CDR2 SVGAGI come from the germline V gene. TCRdb called the reads again in MiXCR, with one record for every CDR3 protein. The sample contains about 12,000 distinct CDR3 sequences, under 30% of which appear only once. This clonotype ranks as medium-sized. Its antigen is currently unknown. The chain has TRBV6-5 and TRBJ1-3, with 10 bases aligning to TRBD1. The sequence came from a human patient who had a liver transplant. Some T cells may be supplied by the graft donor. CDR3 DNA: TGTGCCAGCAGTGCCGACAGGGGGCGAGGAAACACCATATATTTT. Protein sequence: CASSADRGRGNTIYF.